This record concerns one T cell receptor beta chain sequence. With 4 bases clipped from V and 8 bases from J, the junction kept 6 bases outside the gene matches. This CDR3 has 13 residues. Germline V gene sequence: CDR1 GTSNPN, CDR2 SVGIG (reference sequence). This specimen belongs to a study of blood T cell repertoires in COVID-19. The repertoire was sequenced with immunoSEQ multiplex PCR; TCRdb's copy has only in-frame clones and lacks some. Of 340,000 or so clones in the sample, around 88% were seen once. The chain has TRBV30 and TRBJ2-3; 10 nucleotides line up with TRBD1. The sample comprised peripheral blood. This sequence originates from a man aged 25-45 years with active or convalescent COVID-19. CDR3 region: CAWNRQGAGTQYF. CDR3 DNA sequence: TGTGCCTGGAACCGACAGGGGGCGGGTACGCAGTATTTT.